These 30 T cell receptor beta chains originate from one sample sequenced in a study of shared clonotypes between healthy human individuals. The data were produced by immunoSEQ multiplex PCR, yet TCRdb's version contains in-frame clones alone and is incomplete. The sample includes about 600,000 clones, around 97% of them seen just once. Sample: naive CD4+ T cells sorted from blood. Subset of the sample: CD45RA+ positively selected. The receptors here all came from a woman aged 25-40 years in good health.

The CDR3 nucleotides read TGCGCCAGCAAAACAAGCGGGAGTGTCTCAGATACGCAGTATTTT. Translating it yields CASKTSGSVSDTQYF. V usage is TRBV5-1 and J usage is TRBJ2-3; 8 bases fit TRBD2. Unmatched junction bases numbered 10, after V lost 6 bases and J lost 4 bases. CDR3 length: 15 residues. Germline CDR1 is SGHRS and CDR2 is YFSETQ.

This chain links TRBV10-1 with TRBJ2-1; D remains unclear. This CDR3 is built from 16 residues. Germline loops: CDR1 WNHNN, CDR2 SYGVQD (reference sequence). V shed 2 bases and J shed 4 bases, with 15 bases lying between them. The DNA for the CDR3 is TGCGCCAGCAGTGAGCATATTTCGTCGGCTTACAATGAGCAGTTCTTC. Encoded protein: CASSEHISSAYNEQFF.

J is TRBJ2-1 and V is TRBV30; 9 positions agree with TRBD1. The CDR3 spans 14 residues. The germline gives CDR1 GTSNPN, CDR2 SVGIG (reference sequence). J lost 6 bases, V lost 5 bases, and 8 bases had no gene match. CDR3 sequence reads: CAWCPGQGFNEQFF. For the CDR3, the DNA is TGTGCCTGGTGCCCCGGACAGGGGTTCAATGAGCAGTTCTTC.

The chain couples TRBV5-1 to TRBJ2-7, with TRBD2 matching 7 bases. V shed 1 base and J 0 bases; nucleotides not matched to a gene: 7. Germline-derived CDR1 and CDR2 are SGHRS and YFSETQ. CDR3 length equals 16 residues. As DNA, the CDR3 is TGCGCCAGCAGCTTGTTGGGGGGGTCTAGCTCCTACGAGCAGTACTTC. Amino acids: CASSLLGGSSSYEQYF.

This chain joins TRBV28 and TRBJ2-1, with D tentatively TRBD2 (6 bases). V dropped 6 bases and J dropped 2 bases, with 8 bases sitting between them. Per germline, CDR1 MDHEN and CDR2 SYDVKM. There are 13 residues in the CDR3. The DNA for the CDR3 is TGTGCCAGCAGGGAGGGAGCCTACAATGAGCAGTTCTTC. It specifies CASREGAYNEQFF.

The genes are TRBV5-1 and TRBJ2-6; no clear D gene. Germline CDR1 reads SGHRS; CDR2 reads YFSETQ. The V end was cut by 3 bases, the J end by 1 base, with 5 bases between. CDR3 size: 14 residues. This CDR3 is CASSSGSGANVLTF. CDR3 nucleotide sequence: TGCGCCAGCAGCTCCGGATCTGGGGCCAACGTCCTGACTTTC.

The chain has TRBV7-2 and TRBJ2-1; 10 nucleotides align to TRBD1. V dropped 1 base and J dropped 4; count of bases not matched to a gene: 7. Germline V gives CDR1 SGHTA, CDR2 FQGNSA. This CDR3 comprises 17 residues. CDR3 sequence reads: CASSLGGGQGRYNEQFF. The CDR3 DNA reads TGTGCCAGCAGCTTAGGAGGGGGACAGGGGCGGTACAATGAGCAGTTCTTC.

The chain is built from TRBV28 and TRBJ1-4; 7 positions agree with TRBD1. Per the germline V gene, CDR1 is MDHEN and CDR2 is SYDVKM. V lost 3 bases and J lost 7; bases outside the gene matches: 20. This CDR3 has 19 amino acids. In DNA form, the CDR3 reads TGTGCCAGCAGTTTGGAGTGGGGACCCCATTCACGGGACAGTGAAAAACTGTTTTTT. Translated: CASSLEWGPHSRDSEKLFF.

The CDR3 DNA is TGTGCCAGCAGCCCCGGACAGGTTATAGCTAACTATGGCTACACCTTC. As protein: CASSPGQVIANYGYTF. The rearrangement links TRBV5-4 to TRBJ1-2, with 7 bases identical to TRBD1. The germline CDR1 and CDR2 sequences are SGHNT and YYREEE (reference sequence). V lost 4 bases to trimming and J lost 0 bases; unmatched junction nucleotides: 9. This CDR3 is 16 amino acids long.

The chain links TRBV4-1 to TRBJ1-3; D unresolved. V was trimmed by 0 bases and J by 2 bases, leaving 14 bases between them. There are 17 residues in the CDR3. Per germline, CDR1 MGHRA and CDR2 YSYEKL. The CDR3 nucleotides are TGCGCCAGCAGCCAAGATAGTAGGACGGACCCTGGAAACACCATATATTTT. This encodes CASSQDSRTDPGNTIYF.

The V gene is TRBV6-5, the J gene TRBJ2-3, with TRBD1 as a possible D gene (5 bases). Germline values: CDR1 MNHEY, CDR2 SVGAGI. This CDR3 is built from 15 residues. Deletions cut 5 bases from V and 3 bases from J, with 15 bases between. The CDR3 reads CASSRTPKGTDTQYF. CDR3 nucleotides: TGTGCCAGCAGTCGGACACCCAAGGGGACAGATACGCAGTATTTT.

CDR3 region: CASSIVVASGRAGELFF. DNA for the CDR3: TGTGCCAGTAGTATAGTGGTCGCTAGCGGGAGGGCCGGGGAGCTGTTTTTT. The chain employs TRBV19 and TRBJ2-2; 12 bases line up with TRBD2. Per the germline V gene, CDR1 is LNHDA and CDR2 is SQIVND (reference sequence). The CDR3 is 17 amino acids. The J segment lost 6 bases and the V segment lost 1 base, leaving 6 bases of the junction unmatched.

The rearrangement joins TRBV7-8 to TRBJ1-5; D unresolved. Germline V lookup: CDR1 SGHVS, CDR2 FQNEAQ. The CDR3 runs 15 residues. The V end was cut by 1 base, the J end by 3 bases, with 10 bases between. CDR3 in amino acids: CASSLEGSYNQPQHF. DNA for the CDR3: TGTGCCAGCAGCTTAGAGGGCAGTTACAATCAGCCCCAGCATTTT.

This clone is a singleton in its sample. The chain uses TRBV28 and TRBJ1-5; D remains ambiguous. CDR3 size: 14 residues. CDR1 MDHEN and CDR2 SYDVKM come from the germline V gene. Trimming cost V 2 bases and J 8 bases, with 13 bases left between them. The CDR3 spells CASSLVEGLKPQHF. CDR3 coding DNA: TGTGCCAGCAGTTTAGTCGAGGGTCTGAAGCCCCAGCATTTT.

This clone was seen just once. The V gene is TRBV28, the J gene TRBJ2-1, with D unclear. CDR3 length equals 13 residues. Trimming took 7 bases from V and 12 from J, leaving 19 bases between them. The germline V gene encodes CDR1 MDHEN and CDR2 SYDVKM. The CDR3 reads CASTPGTVIVQFF. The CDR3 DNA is TGTGCCAGCACTCCGGGCACAGTGATTGTGCAGTTCTTC.

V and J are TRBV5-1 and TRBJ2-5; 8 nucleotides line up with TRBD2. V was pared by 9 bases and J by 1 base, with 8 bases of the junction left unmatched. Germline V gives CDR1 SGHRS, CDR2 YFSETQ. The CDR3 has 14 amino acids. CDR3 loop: CATSAAGGQETQYF. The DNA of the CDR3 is TGCGCCACCTCGGCGGCGGGAGGCCAAGAGACCCAGTACTTC.

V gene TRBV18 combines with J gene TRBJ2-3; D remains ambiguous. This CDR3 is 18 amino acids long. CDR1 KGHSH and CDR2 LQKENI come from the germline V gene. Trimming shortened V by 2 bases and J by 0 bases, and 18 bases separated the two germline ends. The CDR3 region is CASSPWVGRVRSTDTQYF. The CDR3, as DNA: TGTGCCAGCTCACCATGGGTAGGGCGCGTTAGGAGCACAGATACGCAGTATTTT.

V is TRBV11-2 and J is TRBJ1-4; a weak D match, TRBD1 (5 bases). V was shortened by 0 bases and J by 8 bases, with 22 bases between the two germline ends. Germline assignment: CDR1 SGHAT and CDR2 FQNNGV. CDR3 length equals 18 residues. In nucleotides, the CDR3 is TGTGCCAGCAGCTTAGACCCGCAGGGCTTCGGGGAGTGGGAAAAACTGTTTTTT. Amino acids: CASSLDPQGFGEWEKLFF.

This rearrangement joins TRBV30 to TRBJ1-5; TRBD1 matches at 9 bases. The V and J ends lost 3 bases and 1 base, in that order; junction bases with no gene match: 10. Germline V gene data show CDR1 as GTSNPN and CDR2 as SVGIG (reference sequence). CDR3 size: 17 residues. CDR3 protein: CAWSSSRTGDSNQPQHF. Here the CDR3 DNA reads TGTGCCTGGAGCAGTAGCCGGACAGGGGACAGCAATCAGCCCCAGCATTTT. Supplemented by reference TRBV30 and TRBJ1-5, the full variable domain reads SQTIHQWPATLVQPVGSPLSLECTVEGTSNPNLYWYRQAAGRGLQLLFYSVGIGQISSEVPQNLSASRPQDRQFILSSKKLLLSDSGFYLCAWSSSRTGDSNQPQHFGDGTRLSIL.

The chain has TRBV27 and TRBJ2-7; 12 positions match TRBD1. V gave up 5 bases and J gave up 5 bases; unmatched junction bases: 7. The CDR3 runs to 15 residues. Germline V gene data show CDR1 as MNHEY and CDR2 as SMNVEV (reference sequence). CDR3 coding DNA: TGTGCCAGCAGTCGAGTAGGGACAGGGGGCCACGAGCAGTACTTC. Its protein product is CASSRVGTGGHEQYF.

This chain's CDR3 is CASSRGPSTSGRAGNEQFF. CDR3 nucleotide sequence: TGTGCCAGCAGCCGAGGCCCCTCTACTAGCGGGAGGGCCGGTAATGAGCAGTTCTTC. The V gene is TRBV7-3, the J gene TRBJ2-1; 13 nucleotides match TRBD2. This CDR3 is 19 amino acids long. In germline, CDR1 is SGHTA, CDR2 FQGTGA. Losses at the gene ends were 5 bases for V and 7 bases for J; bases not matched to a gene: 17.

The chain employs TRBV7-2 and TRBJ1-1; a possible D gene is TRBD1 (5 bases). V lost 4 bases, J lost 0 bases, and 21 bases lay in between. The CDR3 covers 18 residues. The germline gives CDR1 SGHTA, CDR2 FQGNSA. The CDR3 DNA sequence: TGTGCCAGCAGCTCCCAAAAGGGGAGGGTGACCATGAACACTGAAGCTTTCTTT. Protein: CASSSQKGRVTMNTEAFF. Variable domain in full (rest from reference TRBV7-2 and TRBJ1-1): GAGVSQSPSNKVTEKGKDVELRCDPISGHTALYWYRQSLGQGLEFLIYFQGNSAPDKSGLPSDRFSAERTGGSVSTLTIQRTQQEDSAVYLCASSSQKGRVTMNTEAFFGQGTRLTVV.

The CDR3 DNA follows: TGTGCCAGCAGCCCTCGACCCTCCTACGAGCAGTACTTC. Translating it yields CASSPRPSYEQYF. The chain employs TRBV5-5 and TRBJ2-7, with no clear D. The germline CDR1 and CDR2 sequences are SGHKS and YYEKEE (reference sequence). V lost 4 bases and J 0 bases, leaving 8 bases between the germline ends. The CDR3 extends over 13 amino acids.

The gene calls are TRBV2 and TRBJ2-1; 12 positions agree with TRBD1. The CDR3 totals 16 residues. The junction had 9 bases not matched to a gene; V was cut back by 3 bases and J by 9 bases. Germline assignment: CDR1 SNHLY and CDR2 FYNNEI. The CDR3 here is CASSDGGDRGRGEQFF. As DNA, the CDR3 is TGTGCCAGCAGTGACGGAGGGGACAGGGGGCGTGGTGAGCAGTTCTTC.

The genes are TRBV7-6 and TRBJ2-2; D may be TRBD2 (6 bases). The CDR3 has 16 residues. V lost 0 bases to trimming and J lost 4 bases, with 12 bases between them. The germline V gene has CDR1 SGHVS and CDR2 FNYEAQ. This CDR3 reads CASSLAVIAVTGELFF. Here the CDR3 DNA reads TGTGCCAGCAGCTTAGCGGTGATAGCGGTCACCGGGGAGCTGTTTTTT.

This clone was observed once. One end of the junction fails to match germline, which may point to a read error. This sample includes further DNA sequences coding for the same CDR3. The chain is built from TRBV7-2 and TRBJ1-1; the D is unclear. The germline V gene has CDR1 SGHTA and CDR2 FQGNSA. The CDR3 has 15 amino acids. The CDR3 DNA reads TGTGCCAGTAGCTCTCAGGTAAAAAAGAACACTGAAGCTTTCTTT. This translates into CASSSQVKKNTEAFF.

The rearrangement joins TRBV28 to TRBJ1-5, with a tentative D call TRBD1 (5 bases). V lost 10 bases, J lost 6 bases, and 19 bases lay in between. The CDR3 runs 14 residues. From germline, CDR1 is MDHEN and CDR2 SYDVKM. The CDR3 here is CATLLHHGGQPQHF. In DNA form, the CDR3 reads TGTGCCACTCTCCTACATCATGGGGGTCAGCCCCAGCATTTT.

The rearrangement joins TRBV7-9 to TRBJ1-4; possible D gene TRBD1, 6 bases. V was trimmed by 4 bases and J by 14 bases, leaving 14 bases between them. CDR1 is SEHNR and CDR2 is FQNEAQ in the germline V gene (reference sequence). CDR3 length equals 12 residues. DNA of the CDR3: TGTGCCAGCAGCTCCCGGGACACCTCGCTGTTTTTT. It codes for CASSSRDTSLFF.

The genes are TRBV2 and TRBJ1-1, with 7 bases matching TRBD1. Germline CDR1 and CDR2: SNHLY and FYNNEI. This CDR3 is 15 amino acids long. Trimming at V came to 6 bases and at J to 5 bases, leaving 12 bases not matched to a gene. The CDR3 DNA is TGTGCCAGCAGCAAACAGGGGATCGAGGTTACTGAAGCTTTCTTT. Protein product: CASSKQGIEVTEAFF.

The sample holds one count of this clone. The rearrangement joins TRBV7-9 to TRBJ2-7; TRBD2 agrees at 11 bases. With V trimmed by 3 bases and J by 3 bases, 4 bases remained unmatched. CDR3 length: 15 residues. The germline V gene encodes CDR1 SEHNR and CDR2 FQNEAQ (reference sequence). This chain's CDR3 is CASSFPGTSGYEQYF. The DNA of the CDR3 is TGTGCCAGCAGCTTCCCCGGGACTAGCGGCTACGAGCAGTACTTC.